The 29 T cell receptor beta chains below all came from one sample that was sequenced in a study of T-cell reconstitution after alpha-beta-depleted transplantation in children. Preparing the TCRbeta library involved the use of unique molecular identifiers. TCRdb reprocessed the PCR reads via MiXCR and lists one record per CDR3 protein. This sample yields around 530,000 distinct CDR3 sequences, of which around a third are seen a single time; approximately 2.3% belongs to the top ten. Sequenced here: PBMCs from the stem cell graft donor, sampled from the stem cell graft. The receptor set was obtained from a human donor who donated a stem cell graft to a child with aplastic anemia.

The table lists this clonotype with a few counts. The chain recombines TRBV12-3 or TRBV12-4 with TRBJ2-2; 12 bases map to TRBD2. This CDR3 has 15 amino acids. J gave up 4 bases and V 7 bases, and 4 bases lay outside the gene matches. The chain's CDR3 is CASTLAGGGTGELFF. The DNA of the CDR3 is TGTGCCAGCACGCTAGCGGGAGGGGGCACCGGGGAGCTGTTTTTT.

The rearrangement links TRBV20-1 to TRBJ2-7; possible D gene TRBD2, 5 bases. With 6 bases removed from V and 5 bases from J, the gap between germline ends came to 20 bases. This CDR3 is built from 14 residues. Germline CDR1 is DFQATT and CDR2 is SNEGSKA (reference sequence). CDR3 nucleotide sequence: TGCAGTGCCCTATGGACTTTGCGGGTGGACGAGCAGTACTTC. This gives the protein CSALWTLRVDEQYF.

This clonotype turned up a few times. The chain uses TRBV20-1 and TRBJ2-4, with D unresolved. The CDR3 has 15 amino acids. Germline values: CDR1 DFQATT, CDR2 SNEGSKA (reference sequence). V lost 5 bases and J lost 7, with 21 bases in between. The CDR3 spells CSAQTGPTVDNIQYF. The CDR3 region has the DNA TGCAGTGCTCAAACCGGGCCCACCGTTGACAACATTCAGTACTTC.

The V and J genes are TRBV10-3 and TRBJ2-7; 7 nucleotides agree with TRBD2. Germline loops: CDR1 ENHRY, CDR2 SYGVKD. The CDR3 consists of 15 residues. The V segment lost 0 bases and the J segment 3 bases; nucleotides outside the gene matches: 5. CDR3 loop: CAISESGREGYEQYF. In DNA, the CDR3 is TGTGCCATCAGTGAGTCTGGCAGGGAGGGCTACGAGCAGTACTTC.

This clonotype came up a few times. The V and J genes are TRBV20-1 and TRBJ1-6, with 7 bases that match TRBD1. The CDR3 extends over 13 amino acids. The V segment lost 3 bases and the J segment 6 bases; nucleotides outside the gene matches: 2. CDR1 is DFQATT, CDR2 SNEGSKA, per germline (reference sequence). The CDR3 loop is CSARRDSNSPLHF. CDR3 DNA sequence: TGCAGTGCTAGGCGGGACAGTAATTCACCCCTCCACTTT.

V usage is TRBV4-3 and J usage is TRBJ1-4; perhaps TRBD1 as D (5 bases). The V end lost 4 bases, the J end lost 8 bases, and 17 bases lay between the germline ends. The CDR3 totals 15 residues. Germline V gives CDR1 LGHNA, CDR2 YSLEER. In DNA, the CDR3 is TGCGCCAGCAGCCCGGGGGGAAGCGGGGGAGAAAAACTGTTTTTT. Protein sequence: CASSPGGSGGEKLFF.

The chain couples TRBV7-2 to TRBJ1-5, with 7 positions matching TRBD1. The V gene's germline CDR1 is SGHTA and CDR2 FQGNSA. The CDR3 extends over 14 amino acids. The junction had 5 bases not matched to a gene; V was cut back by 5 bases and J by 4 bases. The CDR3: CASSEYRGNQPQHF. In DNA, the CDR3 is TGTGCCAGCAGCGAATACAGGGGTAATCAGCCCCAGCATTTT.

This clonotype was recorded a few times. V usage is TRBV4-2 and J usage is TRBJ1-1, with TRBD1 matching over 7 bases. Germline V gene sequence: CDR1 LGHNA, CDR2 YNFKEQ. J was trimmed by 0 bases and V by 0 bases; bases with no gene match: 7. The CDR3 is 17 residues long. CDR3 in amino acids: CASSQDPQGVVNTEAFF. In nucleotides, the CDR3 is TGTGCCAGCAGCCAAGATCCCCAGGGGGTGGTGAACACTGAAGCTTTCTTT.

This clonotype has a handful of counts. This sequence joins TRBV6-5 and TRBJ2-1, with D possibly called TRBD1 or TRBD2 (5 bases each). CDR1 is MNHEY, CDR2 SVGAGI, per germline. The CDR3 runs 15 residues. V was shortened by 7 bases and J by 3 bases, with 16 bases between the two germline ends. The CDR3 reads CASKLGEFGYNEQFF. CDR3 nucleotide sequence: TGTGCCAGCAAACTAGGGGAGTTTGGCTACAATGAGCAGTTCTTC.

This clonotype was observed a few times. The chain joins TRBV18 to TRBJ1-1; D is unclear. Trimming stripped 3 bases from V and 6 bases from J, with 11 bases between. The CDR3 totals 13 residues. CDR1 is KGHSH, CDR2 LQKENI, per germline. The CDR3 here is CASSPKRASEAFF. The CDR3 nucleotides are TGTGCCAGCTCACCCAAACGGGCCTCTGAAGCTTTCTTT.

The chain is built from TRBV6-2 or TRBV6-3 and TRBJ2-7; perhaps TRBD2 as D (5 bases). Germline-derived CDR1 and CDR2 are MNHEY and SVGEGT. This CDR3 is built from 15 residues. V was cut by 0 bases and J by 3 bases, with 12 bases left in between. The CDR3 is CASSYSNLRVYEQYF. CDR3 bases: TGTGCCAGCAGTTACTCGAACCTGCGGGTCTACGAGCAGTACTTC.

The genes are TRBV29-1 and TRBJ2-4; D not resolved. The CDR3 loop spans 13 amino acids. Germline V lookup: CDR1 SQVTM, CDR2 ANQGSEA. Trimming took off 5 bases at V and 0 bases at J, with 8 bases between the two ends. The CDR3 DNA follows: TGCAGCGTTTATACTAAAGCCAAAAACATTCAGTACTTC. Translating it yields CSVYTKAKNIQYF.

The chain links TRBV27 to TRBJ2-6, with D possibly TRBD2 on 6 matching bases. Germline values: CDR1 MNHEY, CDR2 SMNVEV (reference sequence). Trimming removed 3 bases at V and 1 base at J, with 10 bases between. The length of the CDR3 is 16 residues. The CDR3 DNA is TGTGCCAGCAGTTTCGGGGGAGTTTCTGGGGCCAACGTCCTGACTTTC. Translated: CASSFGGVSGANVLTF.

The chain's CDR3 is CASSQEASGSSYEQYF. The CDR3 bases are TGTGCCAGCAGCCAAGAAGCTAGCGGGAGCTCCTACGAGCAGTACTTC. V usage is TRBV4-2 and J usage is TRBJ2-7, with TRBD2 identical over 10 bases. The CDR3 is 16 amino acids. V lost 0 bases, J lost 0 bases, and 2 bases stayed unmatched. CDR1 LGHNA and CDR2 YNFKEQ come from the germline V gene.

CDR3 bases: TGCGCCAGCAGCCAAGCCCGCAGGGGGCTCGACAATGAGCAGTTCTTC. It translates to CASSQARRGLDNEQFF. The gene calls are TRBV4-3 and TRBJ2-1, with TRBD1 matching 8 bases. Germline V gene lookup returns CDR1 LGHNA and CDR2 YSLEER. The CDR3 is 16 amino acids. V lost 1 base and J lost 5; bases outside the gene matches: 7.

The rearrangement links TRBV30 to TRBJ2-1; 9 nucleotides agree with TRBD1. Germline CDR1 and CDR2: GTSNPN and SVGIG (reference sequence). The CDR3 has 12 amino acids. V dropped 2 bases and J dropped 9; count of bases not matched to a gene: 2. The CDR3 loop is CAWSTGGGEQFF. CDR3 nucleotides: TGTGCCTGGAGTACAGGGGGCGGTGAGCAGTTCTTC.

The genes are TRBV12-3 or TRBV12-4 and TRBJ2-2; 10 nucleotides align to TRBD2. V lost 3 bases to trimming and J lost 6 bases; unmatched junction nucleotides: 10. This CDR3 is 17 amino acids long. The CDR3 DNA reads as TGTGCCAGCAGTTTTTCTAGCGGGAGCCCTAAGGCCGGGGAGCTGTTTTTT. Translated: CASSFSSGSPKAGELFF.

The chain carries TRBV30 and TRBJ2-7, with D maybe TRBD1 (5 bases). V was clipped by 3 bases and J by 3 bases, with 18 bases between them. Germline values: CDR1 GTSNPN, CDR2 SVGIG (reference sequence). CDR3 length: 15 amino acids. The CDR3 region is CAWSPSRVVDYEQYF. The DNA for the CDR3 is TGTGCCTGGAGCCCATCCAGGGTCGTGGACTACGAGCAGTACTTC.

A single count supports this clonotype. The CDR3 DNA follows: TGCAGCGCCGGCCGGCAGGAGAACACTGAAGCTTTCTTT. Its protein product is CSAGRQENTEAFF. The chain links TRBV29-1 to TRBJ1-1; D gene uncertain. Germline CDR1 is SQVTM and CDR2 is ANQGSEA. The CDR3 spans 13 residues. V was clipped by 7 bases and J by 1 base, with 13 bases between them.

This clonotype appeared a few times. J is TRBJ2-7 and V is TRBV20-1; 8 bases line up with TRBD2. V dropped 1 base and J dropped 5; count of bases not matched to a gene: 13. The germline CDR1 and CDR2 sequences are DFQATT and SNEGSKA (reference sequence). The CDR3 totals 16 residues. CDR3 nucleotides: TGCAGTGCTAGAGTCAGAGGGGCAGCGGGAGACAACGAGCAGTACTTC. It yields the protein CSARVRGAAGDNEQYF.

This clonotype was picked up many times. J is TRBJ2-1 and V is TRBV20-1; D may be TRBD1 or TRBD2 (6 bases each). Germline CDR1 and CDR2: DFQATT and SNEGSKA (reference sequence). CDR3 length: 13 residues. V was pared by 7 bases and J by 3 bases, with 13 bases between. CDR3 protein: CSVPGAGYNEQFF. CDR3 bases: TGCAGTGTTCCGGGGGCAGGCTACAATGAGCAGTTCTTC.

V gene TRBV19 combines with J gene TRBJ1-5; 7 bases are a match to TRBD1. The germline V gene has CDR1 LNHDA and CDR2 SQIVND (reference sequence). The ends lost 4 bases at V and 1 base at J; junction bases unmatched: 1. The CDR3 is 14 residues long. CDR3 region: CASSKGQSNQPQHF. The DNA for the CDR3 is TGTGCCAGTAGTAAGGGACAGAGCAATCAGCCCCAGCATTTT.

V and J are TRBV7-8 and TRBJ2-5; weak D call: TRBD1 (6 bases). Germline V lookup: CDR1 SGHVS, CDR2 FQNEAQ. With 5 bases removed from V and 5 bases from J, the gap between germline ends came to 12 bases. The CDR3 sequence is 13 residues long. The CDR3 here is CASSQHREETQYF. The DNA of the CDR3 is TGTGCCAGCAGCCAACACAGGGAGGAGACCCAGTACTTC.

The rearrangement joins TRBV30 to TRBJ1-2; possibly TRBD1 for D (6 bases). The CDR3 consists of 13 residues. Trimming pared 0 bases from V and 4 bases from J, leaving 9 bases between. Germline CDR1 reads GTSNPN; CDR2 reads SVGIG (reference sequence). CDR3: CAWSVGGSYGYTF. The CDR3 DNA reads as TGTGCCTGGAGTGTAGGGGGGAGCTATGGCTACACCTTC.

This chain joins TRBV6-2 or TRBV6-3 and TRBJ2-7; D gene uncertain. The CDR3 extends over 14 amino acids. Trimming took off 6 bases at V and 6 bases at J, with 18 bases between the two ends. Germline lookup yields CDR1 MNHEY and CDR2 SVGEGT. The CDR3 spells CASSQIRVESEQYF. The CDR3 DNA is TGTGCCAGCAGCCAGATTCGGGTTGAAAGCGAGCAGTACTTC.

A few counts support this clonotype. The chain is built from TRBV7-2 and TRBJ1-2; TRBD1 is a possible D gene (6 bases). Germline lookup yields CDR1 SGHTA and CDR2 FQGNSA. V was pared by 4 bases and J by 8 bases, with 26 bases between. The CDR3 runs to 17 residues. The CDR3 DNA sequence: TGTGCCAGCAGCTCCCTGGGGGCGGTTGCTGGTGCGCCCGGCTACACCTTC. Translation: CASSSLGAVAGAPGYTF.

This clonotype was recorded a few times. The chain employs TRBV12-3 or TRBV12-4 and TRBJ1-1, with a weak D call TRBD1 (5 bases). The CDR3 sequence is 14 residues long. The V end was cut by 4 bases, the J end by 0 bases, with 9 bases between. CDR3 DNA sequence: TGTGCCAGCAGTTCGAACAGGTTGAACACTGAAGCTTTCTTT. The encoded protein is CASSSNRLNTEAFF.

Only a few counts were recorded for this clonotype. The rearrangement links TRBV6-2 or TRBV6-3 to TRBJ1-5, with 9 bases aligning to TRBD1. Trimming cost V 5 bases and J 8 bases; bases outside gene matches: 4. The CDR3 covers 13 residues. Germline lookup yields CDR1 MNHEY and CDR2 SVGEGT. CDR3 sequence: CASSGGQGKPQHF. The CDR3 DNA reads TGTGCCAGCAGTGGAGGACAGGGGAAGCCCCAGCATTTT.

The table lists this clonotype with a few counts. Written as DNA, the CDR3 is TGTGCCAGCAGCCCATATCGGGGACAGGGAGTCAATGAGCAGTTCTTC. As protein: CASSPYRGQGVNEQFF. This chain joins TRBV6-2 or TRBV6-3 and TRBJ2-1; 9 bases fit TRBD1. Germline lookup yields CDR1 MNHEY and CDR2 SVGEGT. The trim removed 6 bases at V and 6 bases at J, leaving 12 bases unmatched. The CDR3 spans 16 residues.